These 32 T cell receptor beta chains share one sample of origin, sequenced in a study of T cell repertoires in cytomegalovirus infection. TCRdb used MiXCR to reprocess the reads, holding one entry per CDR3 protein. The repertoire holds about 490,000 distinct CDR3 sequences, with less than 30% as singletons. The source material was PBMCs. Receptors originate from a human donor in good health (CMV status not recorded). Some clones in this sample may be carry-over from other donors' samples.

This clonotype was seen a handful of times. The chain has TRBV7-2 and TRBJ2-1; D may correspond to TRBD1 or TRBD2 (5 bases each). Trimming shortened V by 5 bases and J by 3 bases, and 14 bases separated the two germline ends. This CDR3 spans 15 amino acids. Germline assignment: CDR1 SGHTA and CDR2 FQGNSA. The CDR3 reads CASSPPGTNYNEQFF. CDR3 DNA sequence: TGTGCCAGCAGCCCTCCGGGGACCAACTACAATGAGCAGTTCTTC.

CDR3 in amino acids: CASSSGGRQGGQDTQYF. DNA of the CDR3: TGTGCCAGCAGCTCAGGAGGGAGACAGGGGGGCCAAGATACGCAGTATTTT. This chain connects TRBV11-2 to TRBJ2-3, with 9 bases lining up with TRBD1. Germline CDR1 reads SGHAT; CDR2 reads FQNNGV. The CDR3 runs 17 residues. J was trimmed by 5 bases and V by 4 bases; bases with no gene match: 13.

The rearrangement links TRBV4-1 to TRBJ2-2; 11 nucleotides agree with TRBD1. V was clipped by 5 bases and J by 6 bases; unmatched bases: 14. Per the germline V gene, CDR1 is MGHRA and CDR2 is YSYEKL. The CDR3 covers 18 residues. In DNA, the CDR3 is TGCGCCAGCAGCGTAGACCCGTCCGGGACAGGGGGTTCCGGGGAGCTGTTTTTT. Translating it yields CASSVDPSGTGGSGELFF.

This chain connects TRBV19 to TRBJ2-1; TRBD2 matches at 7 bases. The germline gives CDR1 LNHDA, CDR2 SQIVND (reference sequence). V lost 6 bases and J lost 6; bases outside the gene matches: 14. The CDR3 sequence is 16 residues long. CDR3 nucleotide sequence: TGTGCCAGTAGAAACGGGGGGACTATAGTCCTCAATGAGCAGTTCTTC. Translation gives CASRNGGTIVLNEQFF.

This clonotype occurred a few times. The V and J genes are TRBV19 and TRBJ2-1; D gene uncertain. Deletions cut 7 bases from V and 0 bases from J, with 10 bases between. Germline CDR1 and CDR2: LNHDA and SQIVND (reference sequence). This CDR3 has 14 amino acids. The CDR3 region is CASKEQSSYNEQFF. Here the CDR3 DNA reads TGTGCCAGTAAGGAACAGAGCTCCTACAATGAGCAGTTCTTC.

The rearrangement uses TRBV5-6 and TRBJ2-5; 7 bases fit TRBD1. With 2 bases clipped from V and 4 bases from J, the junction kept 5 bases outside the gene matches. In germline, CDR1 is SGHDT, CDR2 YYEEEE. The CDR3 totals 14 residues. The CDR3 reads CASSFLTGPETQYF. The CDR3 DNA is TGTGCCAGCAGCTTCCTGACAGGGCCAGAGACCCAGTACTTC.

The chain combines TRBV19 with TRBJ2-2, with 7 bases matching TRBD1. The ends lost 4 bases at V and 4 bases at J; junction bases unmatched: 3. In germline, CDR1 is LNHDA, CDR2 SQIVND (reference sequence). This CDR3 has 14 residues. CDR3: CASSRQGGTGELFF. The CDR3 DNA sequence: TGTGCCAGTAGTAGACAGGGTGGCACCGGGGAGCTGTTTTTT.

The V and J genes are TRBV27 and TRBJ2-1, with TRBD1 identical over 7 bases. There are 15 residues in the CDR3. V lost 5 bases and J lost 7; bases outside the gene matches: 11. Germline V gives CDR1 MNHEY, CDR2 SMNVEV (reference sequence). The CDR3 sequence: CASSLGTEHGNEQFF. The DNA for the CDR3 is TGTGCCAGCAGTCTAGGGACAGAGCATGGGAATGAGCAGTTCTTC.

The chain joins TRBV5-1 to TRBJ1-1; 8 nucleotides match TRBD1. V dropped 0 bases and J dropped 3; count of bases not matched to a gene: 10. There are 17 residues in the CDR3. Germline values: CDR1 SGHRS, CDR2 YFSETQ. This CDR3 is CASSLAIGQGLYTEAFF. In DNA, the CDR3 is TGCGCCAGCAGCTTGGCCATCGGACAGGGCTTATACACTGAAGCTTTCTTT.

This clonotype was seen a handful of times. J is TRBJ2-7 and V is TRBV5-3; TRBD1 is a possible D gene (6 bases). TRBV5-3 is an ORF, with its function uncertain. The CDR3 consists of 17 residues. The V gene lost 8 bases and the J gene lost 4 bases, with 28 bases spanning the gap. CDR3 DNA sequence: TGTGCCAGCAGCCCCACCCCGACAGGCCACCTGATTTACGAGCAGTACGTC. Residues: CASSPTPTGHLIYEQYV.

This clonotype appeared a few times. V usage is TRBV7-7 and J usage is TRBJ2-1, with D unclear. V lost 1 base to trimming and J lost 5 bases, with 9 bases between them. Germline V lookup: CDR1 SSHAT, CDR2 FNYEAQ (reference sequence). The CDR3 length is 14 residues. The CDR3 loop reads CASSLGQNNNEQFF. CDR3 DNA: TGTGCCAGCAGCTTAGGGCAGAATAACAATGAGCAGTTCTTC. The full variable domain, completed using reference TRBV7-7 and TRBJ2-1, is GAGVSQSPRYKVTKRGQDVTLRCDPISSHATLYWYQQALGQGPEFLTYFNYEAQPDKSGLPSDRFSAERPEGSISTLTIQRTEQRDSAMYRCASSLGQNNNEQFFGPGTRLTVL.

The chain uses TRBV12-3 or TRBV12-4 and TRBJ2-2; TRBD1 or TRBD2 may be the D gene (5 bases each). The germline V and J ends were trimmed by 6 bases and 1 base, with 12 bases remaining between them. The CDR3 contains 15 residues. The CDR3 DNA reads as TGTGCCAGCAGCCCAGGGAGCGAGAACACCGGGGAGCTGTTTTTT. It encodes CASSPGSENTGELFF.

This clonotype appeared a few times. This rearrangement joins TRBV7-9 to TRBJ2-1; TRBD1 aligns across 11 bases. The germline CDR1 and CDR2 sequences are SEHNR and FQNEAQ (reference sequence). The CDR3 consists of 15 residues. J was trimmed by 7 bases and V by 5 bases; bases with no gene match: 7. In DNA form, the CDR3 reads TGTGCCAGCAGCCGTTCGGGGACAGGGGGAAATGAGCAGTTCTTC. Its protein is CASSRSGTGGNEQFF.

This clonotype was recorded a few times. CDR3 sequence: CASSQGQAPVTQYF. In DNA form, the CDR3 reads TGCGCCAGCAGCCAAGGACAGGCGCCGGTTACGCAGTATTTT. The chain joins TRBV4-1 to TRBJ2-3; a possible D gene is TRBD1 (6 bases). This CDR3 contains 14 residues. Germline V lookup: CDR1 MGHRA, CDR2 YSYEKL. V gave up 1 base and J gave up 8 bases, with 13 bases separating them.

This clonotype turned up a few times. The chain's CDR3 is CASIIGGPGAGELFF. CDR3 coding DNA: TGTGCCAGCATAATCGGTGGCCCGGGGGCCGGGGAGCTGTTTTTT. This rearrangement joins TRBV12-3 or TRBV12-4 to TRBJ2-2, with TRBD2 as a possible D gene (6 bases). Trimming stripped 7 bases from V and 6 bases from J, with 18 bases between. The CDR3 covers 15 residues.

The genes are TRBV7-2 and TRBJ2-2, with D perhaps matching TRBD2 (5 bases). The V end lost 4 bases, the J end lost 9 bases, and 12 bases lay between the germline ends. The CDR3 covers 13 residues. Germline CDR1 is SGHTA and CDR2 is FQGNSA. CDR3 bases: TGTGCCAGCAGCTCAGGCCCGGGGAGGGAGCTGTTTTTT. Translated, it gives CASSSGPGRELFF.

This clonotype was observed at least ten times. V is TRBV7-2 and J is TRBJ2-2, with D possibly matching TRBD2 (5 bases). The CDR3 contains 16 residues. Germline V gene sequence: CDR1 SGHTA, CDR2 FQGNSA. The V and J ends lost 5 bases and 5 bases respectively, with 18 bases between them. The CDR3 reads CASSLKALRGTGELFF. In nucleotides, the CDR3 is TGTGCCAGCAGCCTTAAGGCGCTCAGAGGGACCGGGGAGCTGTTTTTT.

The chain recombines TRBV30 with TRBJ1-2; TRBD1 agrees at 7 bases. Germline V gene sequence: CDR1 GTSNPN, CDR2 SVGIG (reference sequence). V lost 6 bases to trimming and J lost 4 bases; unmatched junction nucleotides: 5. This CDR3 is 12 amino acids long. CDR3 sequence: CACDKGAYGYTF. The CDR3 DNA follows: TGTGCCTGTGACAAGGGGGCCTATGGCTACACCTTC.

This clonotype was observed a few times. CDR3 nucleotides: TGTGCCAGCAGTACAGTCGAGCAGTACTTC. It translates to CASSTVEQYF. This chain links TRBV28 with TRBJ2-7; unclear D gene. Germline V gene sequence: CDR1 MDHEN, CDR2 SYDVKM. The length of the CDR3 is 10 residues. Trimming removed 5 bases from V and 6 bases from J, with 5 bases in between.

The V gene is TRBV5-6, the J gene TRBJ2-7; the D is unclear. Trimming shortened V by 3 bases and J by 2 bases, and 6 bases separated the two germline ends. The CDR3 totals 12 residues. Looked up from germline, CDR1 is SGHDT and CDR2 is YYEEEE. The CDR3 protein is CASSSTPYEQYV. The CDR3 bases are TGTGCCAGCAGCTCGACCCCCTACGAGCAGTACGTC.

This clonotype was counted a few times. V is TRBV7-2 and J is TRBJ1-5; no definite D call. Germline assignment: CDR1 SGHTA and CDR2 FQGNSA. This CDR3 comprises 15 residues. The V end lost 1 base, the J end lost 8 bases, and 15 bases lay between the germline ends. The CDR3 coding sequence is TGTGCCAGCAGCTTAGAGCCGGGTCGCCGGGAGCCCCAGCATTTT. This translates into CASSLEPGRREPQHF.

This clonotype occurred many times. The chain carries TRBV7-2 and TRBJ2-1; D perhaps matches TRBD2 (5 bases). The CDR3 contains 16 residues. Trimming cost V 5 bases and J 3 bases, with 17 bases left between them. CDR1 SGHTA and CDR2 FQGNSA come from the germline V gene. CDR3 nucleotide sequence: TGTGCCAGCAGCCCCACCGTGACTAACTACTACAATGAGCAGTTCTTC. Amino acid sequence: CASSPTVTNYYNEQFF.

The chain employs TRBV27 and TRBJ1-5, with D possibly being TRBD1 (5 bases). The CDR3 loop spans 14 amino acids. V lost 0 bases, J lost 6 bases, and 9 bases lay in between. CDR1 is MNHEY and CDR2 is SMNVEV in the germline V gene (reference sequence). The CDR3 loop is CASSLSRGGQPQHF. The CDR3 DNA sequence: TGTGCCAGCAGTTTATCGCGGGGCGGTCAGCCCCAGCATTTT.

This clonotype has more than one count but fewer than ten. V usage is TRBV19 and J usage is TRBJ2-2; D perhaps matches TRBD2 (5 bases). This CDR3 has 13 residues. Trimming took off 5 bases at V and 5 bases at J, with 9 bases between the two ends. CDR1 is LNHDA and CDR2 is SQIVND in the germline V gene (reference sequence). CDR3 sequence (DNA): TGTGCCAGTAGTGACTGGACTACCGGGGAGCTGTTTTTT. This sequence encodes CASSDWTTGELFF.

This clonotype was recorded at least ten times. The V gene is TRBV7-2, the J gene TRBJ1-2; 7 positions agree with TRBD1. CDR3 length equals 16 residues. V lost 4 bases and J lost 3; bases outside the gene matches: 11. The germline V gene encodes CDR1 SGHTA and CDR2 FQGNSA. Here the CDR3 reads CASSSRPQGGYYGYTF. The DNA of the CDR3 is TGTGCCAGCAGCTCGCGGCCCCAGGGGGGGTACTATGGCTACACCTTC.

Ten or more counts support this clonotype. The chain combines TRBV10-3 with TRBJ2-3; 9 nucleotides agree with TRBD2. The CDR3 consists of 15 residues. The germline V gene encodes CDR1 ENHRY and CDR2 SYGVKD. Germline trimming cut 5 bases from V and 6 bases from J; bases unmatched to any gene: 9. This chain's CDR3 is CAISQTTSGRDTQYF. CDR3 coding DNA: TGTGCCATCAGTCAAACGACTAGCGGCAGGGATACGCAGTATTTT.

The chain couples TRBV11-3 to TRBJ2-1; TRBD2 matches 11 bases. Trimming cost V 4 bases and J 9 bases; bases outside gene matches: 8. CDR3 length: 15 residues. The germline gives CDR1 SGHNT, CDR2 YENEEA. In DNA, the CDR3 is TGTGCCAGCAGCTCTATAGCGGGAGGGCCTAGTGAGCAGTTCTTC. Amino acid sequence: CASSSIAGGPSEQFF.

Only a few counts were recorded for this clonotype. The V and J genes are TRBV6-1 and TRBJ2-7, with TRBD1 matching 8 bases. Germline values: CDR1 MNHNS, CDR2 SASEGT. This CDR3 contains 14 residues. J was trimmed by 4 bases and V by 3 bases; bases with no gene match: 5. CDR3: CASSDRDRTYEQYF. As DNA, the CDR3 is TGTGCCAGCAGTGACCGGGACAGGACTTACGAGCAGTACTTC.

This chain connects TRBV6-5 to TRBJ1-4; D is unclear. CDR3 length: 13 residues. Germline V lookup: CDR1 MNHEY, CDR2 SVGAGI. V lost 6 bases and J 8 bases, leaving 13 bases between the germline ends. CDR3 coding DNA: TGTGCCAGCAGCCAAAGGGTGGAAGAAAAACTGTTTTTT. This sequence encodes CASSQRVEEKLFF.

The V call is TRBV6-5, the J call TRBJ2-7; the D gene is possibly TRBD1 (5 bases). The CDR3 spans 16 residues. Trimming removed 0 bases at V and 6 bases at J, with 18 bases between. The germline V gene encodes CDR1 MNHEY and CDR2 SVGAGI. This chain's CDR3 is CASSYSTAGHGPEQYF. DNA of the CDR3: TGTGCCAGCAGTTACTCGACTGCCGGACACGGCCCCGAGCAGTACTTC.

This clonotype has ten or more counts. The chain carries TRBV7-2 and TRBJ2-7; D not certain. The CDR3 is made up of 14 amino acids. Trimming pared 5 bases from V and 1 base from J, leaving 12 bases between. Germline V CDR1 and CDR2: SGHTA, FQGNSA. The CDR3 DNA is TGTGCCAGCAGCCCTAATCGTGATTCCTACGAGCAGTACTTC. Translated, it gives CASSPNRDSYEQYF.

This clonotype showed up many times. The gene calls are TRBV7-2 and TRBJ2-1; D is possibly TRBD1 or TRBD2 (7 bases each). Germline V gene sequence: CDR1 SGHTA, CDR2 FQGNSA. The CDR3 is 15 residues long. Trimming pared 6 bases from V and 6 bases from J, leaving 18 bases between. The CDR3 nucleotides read TGTGCCAGCAGAACCAACAGGGGCGGGGGCAATGAGCAGTTCTTC. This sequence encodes CASRTNRGGGNEQFF.